This TCR beta chain was captured in a study of tumor-infiltrating lymphocytes in localized non-small cell lung cancer. Study as a whole: Several tumor histologies, both smoking statuses, and some post-neoadjuvant chemotherapy samples were included. Resected tumor was paired with non-adjacent uninvolved lung from the same patient.

Sequencing was performed with immunoSEQ multiplex PCR; in TCRdb, only in-frame clones are kept and a portion is missing. Of about 8,400 clones in the sample, approximately 80% were seen once. Study results and caveats: Different pieces of the same tissue went to different assays, confounding technical variation with intratumor heterogeneity. TCRbeta sequencing showed higher T cell infiltration in tumors than uninvolved lung.

With regard to this clone: Antigen: not known.

Trimming pared 5 bases from V and 8 bases from J, leaving 15 bases between. This CDR3 spans 13 amino acids. In germline, CDR1 is LGHNT, CDR2 FRNRAP. This chain uses TRBV12-5 with TRBJ1-2; D call uncertain. The sequenced material came from lung tumor tissue. This TCR derives from a human donor with non-small cell lung cancer. This chain's CDR3 is CASGIRSLRGYTF. The CDR3, as DNA: TGTGCTAGTGGTATCCGATCCCTCCGCGGCTACACCTTC.